Listed below are T cell receptor beta chains from one sample, sequenced in a study of control samples from healthy donors and cancer patients. Profiling relied on immunoSEQ multiplex PCR, and the TCRdb table lists in-frame clones only, not all of them. The sample yields around 140,000 clones, about 90% seen once. The sequencing sample was made of blood. These receptor sequences come from a man younger than 30 in good health. The CDR3 runs from the conserved cysteine through the conserved F or W. A D gene is named only where the DNA matches it firmly. The size entry is marked missing in some rows and otherwise reads once, few, many or a size class.

d_gene	v_gene	abundance	j_gene	CDR3aa	CDR3nt
NA	TRBV7-2	NA	TRBJ2-1	CASSLAVYGNEQFF	TGTGCCAGCAGCTTAGCGGTATATGGGAATGAGCAGTTCTTC
NA	TRBV5-1	NA	TRBJ2-5	CASSPRRGAQETQYF	TGCGCCAGCAGCCCCCGTCGGGGGGCCCAGGAGACCCAGTACTTC
NA	TRBV19	NA	TRBJ2-1	CASSPAPGSYNEQFF	TGTGCCAGTAGTCCCGCACCCGGCTCCTACAATGAGCAGTTCTTC
TRBD1	TRBV11-2	NA	TRBJ2-7	CASSLGTATAYEQYF	TGTGCCAGCAGCCTAGGGACAGCGACAGCCTACGAGCAGTACTTC
TRBD1	TRBV2	NA	TRBJ1-2	CASSEFRQGANYGYTF	TGTGCCAGCAGCGAATTCCGACAGGGTGCTAACTATGGCTACACCTTC
TRBD1	TRBV19	NA	TRBJ1-2	CASSILGGQGNYGYTF	TGTGCCAGTAGTATTCTTGGGGGACAGGGGAACTATGGCTACACCTTC
NA	TRBV5-4	NA	TRBJ2-1	CASSSPGNYNEQFF	TGTGCCAGCAGCTCCCCGGGTAACTACAATGAGCAGTTCTTC
TRBD1	TRBV19	NA	TRBJ1-5	CASRPSSTGQGLNQPQHF	TGTGCCAGCCGACCTTCCTCCACCGGACAGGGTCTAAATCAGCCCCAGCATTTT
NA	TRBV4-1	NA	TRBJ2-4	CASSQKEQLAKNIQYF	TGCGCCAGCAGCCAAAAGGAGCAACTGGCCAAAAACATTCAGTACTTC
TRBD1	TRBV25-1	NA	TRBJ1-4	CASRGVTGGDEKLFF	TGTGCCAGCAGAGGGGTAACAGGGGGCGATGAAAAACTGTTTTTT
NA	TRBV14	NA	TRBJ2-1	CASSQERGLTVNEQFF	TGTGCCAGCAGCCAAGAACGGGGACTGACGGTCAATGAGCAGTTCTTC
NA	TRBV7-9	NA	TRBJ2-7	CASSLGAGNEQYF	TGTGCCAGCAGCTTGGGGGCTGGGAACGAGCAGTACTTC
TRBD1	TRBV5-1	NA	TRBJ2-5	CASSFRDSQETQYF	TGCGCCAGCAGCTTCCGGGACAGCCAAGAGACCCAGTACTTC
TRBD2	TRBV5-1	NA	TRBJ2-5	CASRLEFSGGKETQYF	TGCGCCAGCCGACTGGAATTTAGCGGGGGGAAAGAGACCCAGTACTTC
NA	TRBV6-5	once	TRBJ2-1	CASSYHDSYEQFF	TGTGCCAGCAGTTACCACGACAGCTATGAGCAGTTCTTC
NA	TRBV6-5	NA	TRBJ1-1	CASSRGTFGEGAFF	TGTGCCAGCAGTCGCGGGACTTTCGGTGAGGGGGCTTTCTTT
NA	TRBV5-4	NA	TRBJ1-1	CASSLTEDTEAFF	TGTGCCAGCAGCCTAACGGAGGATACTGAAGCTTTCTTT
NA	TRBV7-6	NA	TRBJ2-7	CASSLSDGAPPYEQYF	TGTGCCAGCAGCTTATCTGATGGGGCACCACCCTACGAGCAGTACTTC
TRBD1	TRBV29-1	NA	TRBJ2-5	CSVARTGQPQETQYF	TGCAGCGTTGCCCGAACGGGACAGCCCCAAGAGACCCAGTACTTC
NA	TRBV30	NA	TRBJ2-3	CAWNPTGGGGTQYF	TGTGCCTGGAACCCTACAGGGGGGGGAGGTACGCAGTATTTT
TRBD2	TRBV5-1	NA	TRBJ2-2	CASSFNSGGAGELFF	TGCGCCAGCAGCTTTAATAGCGGGGGCGCCGGGGAGCTGTTTTTT
NA	TRBV7-6	NA	TRBJ1-1	CASSHHRVDTEAFF	TGTGCCAGCAGCCACCACAGGGTCGACACTGAAGCTTTCTTT
TRBD1	TRBV23-1	once	TRBJ1-2	CASSPRGRGYTF	TGCGCCAGCAGTCCCAGGGGGCGAGGCTACACCTTC
TRBD2	TRBV7-2	few	TRBJ2-3	CASSFRPSQRGSTDTQYF	TGTGCCAGCAGCTTCCGACCCTCTCAGCGGGGGAGCACAGATACGCAGTATTTT
NA	TRBV5-4	NA	TRBJ2-3	CASSLVSYADTQYF	TGTGCCAGCAGCTTGGTCTCCTATGCAGATACGCAGTATTTT
NA	TRBV19	NA	TRBJ1-4	CASRAWGPDEKLFF	TGTGCCAGTAGAGCATGGGGGCCAGATGAAAAACTGTTTTTT
NA	TRBV7-3	NA	TRBJ1-2	CASSLTLGGQSGYTF	TGTGCCAGCAGCTTAACCCTCGGTGGACAGTCTGGCTACACCTTC
NA	TRBV10-3	NA	TRBJ2-1	CAISESRPGYEQFF	TGTGCCATCAGTGAGTCACGGCCTGGATACGAGCAGTTCTTC
NA	TRBV7-2	NA	TRBJ2-5	CASSSASFRIWDQETQYF	TGTGCCAGCAGCTCAGCGTCCTTCCGGATTTGGGACCAAGAGACCCAGTACTTC
NA	TRBV5-5	NA	TRBJ1-4	CASSLPEFATNEKLFF	TGTGCCAGCAGCTTGCCCGAATTTGCAACTAATGAAAAACTGTTTTTT
TRBD2	TRBV5-4	NA	TRBJ2-5	CASSGETSGGALLNQETQYF	TGTGCCAGCAGCGGAGAAACTAGCGGGGGGGCTCTTCTAAACCAAGAGACCCAGTACTTC
NA	TRBV6-5	NA	TRBJ1-1	CASAGGFEAFF	TGTGCCAGCGCCGGGGGTTTTGAAGCTTTCTTT
NA	TRBV4-2	NA	TRBJ1-1	CASSQDPGHKGTEAFF	TGTGCCAGCAGCCAAGATCCGGGACATAAAGGGACTGAAGCTTTCTTT
TRBD1	TRBV5-1	NA	TRBJ1-6	CASSSRDRDNSPLHF	TGCGCCAGCAGCTCCCGGGACAGAGATAATTCACCCCTCCACTTT
NA	TRBV15	NA	TRBJ1-2	CATSTSTVGGLSYTF	TGTGCCACCAGCACCTCGACAGTAGGGGGTCTAAGCTACACCTTC
TRBD1	TRBV4-3	NA	TRBJ2-1	CASSPLDRGRNNEQFF	TGCGCCAGCAGCCCTTTGGACAGGGGGCGAAACAATGAGCAGTTCTTC
NA	TRBV15	NA	TRBJ1-5	CATSRLPPEYSNQPQHF	TGTGCCACCAGCAGATTACCCCCGGAATATAGCAATCAGCCCCAGCATTTT
NA	TRBV28	once	TRBJ2-3	CASSLLTDTQYF	TGTGCCAGCAGTTTATTGACAGATACGCAGTATTTT
NA	TRBV7-3	NA	TRBJ2-7	CASSLTLVTEQYF	TGTGCCAGCAGCTTAACGTTAGTTACAGAGCAGTACTTC
NA	TRBV6-5	NA	TRBJ1-4	CASSYSSGANEKLFF	TGTGCCAGCAGTTACTCCTCGGGGGCGAATGAAAAACTGTTTTTT
NA	TRBV27	NA	TRBJ2-7	CASSLSDSGYEQYF	TGTGCCAGCAGTTTATCTGACAGCGGGTACGAGCAGTACTTC
NA	TRBV4-3	NA	TRBJ2-5	CASSQSLAGNSRETQYF	TGCGCCAGCAGCCAAAGTCTGGCCGGTAATTCCAGGGAGACCCAGTACTTC
NA	TRBV3-1/TRBV3-2	NA	TRBJ2-3	CASSQDLGASRSGDTQYF	TGTGCCAGCAGCCAAGATCTCGGGGCTAGCCGGAGTGGCGATACGCAGTATTTT